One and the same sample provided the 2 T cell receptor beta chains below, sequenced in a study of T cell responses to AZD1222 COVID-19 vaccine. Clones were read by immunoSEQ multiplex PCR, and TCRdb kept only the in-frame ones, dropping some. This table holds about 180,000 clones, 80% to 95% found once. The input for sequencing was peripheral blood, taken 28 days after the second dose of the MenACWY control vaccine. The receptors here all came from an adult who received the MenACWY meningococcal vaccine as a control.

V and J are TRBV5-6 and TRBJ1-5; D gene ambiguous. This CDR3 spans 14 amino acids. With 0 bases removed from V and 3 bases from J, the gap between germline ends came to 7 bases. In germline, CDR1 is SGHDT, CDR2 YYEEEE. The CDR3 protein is CASSLAQANQPQHF. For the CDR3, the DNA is TGTGCCAGCAGCTTGGCCCAGGCCAATCAGCCCCAGCATTTT.

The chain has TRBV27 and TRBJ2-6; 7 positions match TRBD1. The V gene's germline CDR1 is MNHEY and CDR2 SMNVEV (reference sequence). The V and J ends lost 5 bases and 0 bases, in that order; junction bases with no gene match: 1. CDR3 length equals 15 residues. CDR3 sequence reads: CASSAGGSGANVLTF. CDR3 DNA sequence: TGTGCCAGCAGTGCAGGGGGCTCTGGGGCCAACGTCCTGACTTTC.